The 2 T cell receptor beta chains given below trace back to one sample, sequenced in a study of blood T cells in healthy people across ages. Using a J-beta primer mix together with a sample-barcoded 5' primer, a second PCR was run for roughly 7 to 12 cycles. TCRdb re-analysed the 5' RACE reads in MiXCR, keeping a single row per CDR3 protein. The repertoire holds approximately 1,700,000 distinct CDR3 sequences, with around 42% as singletons. Sample: blood. The receptors derive from a human donor in good health.

A few counts support this clonotype. The chain recombines TRBV6-6 with TRBJ2-7; TRBD2 agrees at 7 bases. The CDR3 has 16 residues. Trimming at V came to 5 bases and at J to 6 bases, leaving 16 bases not matched to a gene. From germline, CDR1 is MNHNY and CDR2 SVGAGI (reference sequence). This CDR3 reads CASSPFTGGEGSEQYF. In nucleotides, the CDR3 is TGTGCCAGCAGTCCCTTCACGGGGGGAGAGGGTTCCGAGCAGTACTTC.

This clonotype was observed a handful of times. The chain employs TRBV6-1 and TRBJ2-1, with 13 bases matching TRBD2. V was pared by 5 bases and J by 0 bases, with 7 bases of the junction left unmatched. The CDR3 covers 18 residues. Germline V CDR1 and CDR2: MNHNS, SASEGT. The chain's CDR3 is CASSTTSGGPVSYNEQFF. The CDR3 coding sequence is TGTGCCAGCAGTACGACTAGCGGGGGGCCCGTCTCCTACAATGAGCAGTTCTTC.